Below are 16 T cell receptor beta chains sequenced from a single sample in a study of early stage breast cancer tumors (dated by TCRdb to 2016 to 2017). The method was the immunoSEQ multiplex PCR assay. TCRdb limited this immuneACCESS table to in-frame rearrangements with V and J called. A share of clones is missing; checked studies link under half to unresolved V genes, and the rest is unexplained. Within this sample are approximately 31,000 clones, with roughly 80% of them counted one time only. The ten top clones hold over 9% of the sample. The specimen sequenced was breast tumor tissue. These receptors originate from a person aged 25 to 39 with breast cancer.

The chain uses TRBV27 and TRBJ2-1; D gene ambiguous. Germline V gene lookup returns CDR1 MNHEY and CDR2 SMNVEV (reference sequence). CDR3 length: 11 residues. V lost 6 bases and J lost 4, with 4 bases in between. CDR3 bases: TGTGCCAGCAGCCTTTACAATGAGCAGTTCTTC. Its protein is CASSLYNEQFF.

V usage is TRBV29-1 and J usage is TRBJ2-3; D may match TRBD1 or TRBD2 (6 bases each). This CDR3 region has 14 residues. In germline, CDR1 is SQVTM, CDR2 ANQGSEA. Trimming cost V 3 bases and J 4 bases, with 14 bases left between them. CDR3 loop: CSVEEGGFSDTQYF. CDR3 coding DNA: TGCAGCGTTGAGGAGGGGGGCTTCTCAGATACGCAGTATTTT.

The chain employs TRBV11-1 and TRBJ2-1; TRBD2 matches 7 bases. Trimming at V came to 3 bases and at J to 2 bases, leaving 4 bases not matched to a gene. The V gene's germline CDR1 is SGHAT and CDR2 FQDESV (reference sequence). The CDR3 consists of 15 residues. The CDR3 bases are TGTGCCAGCAGCTTCAAGCGGGGAACCTACAATGAGCAGTTCTTC. Its protein product is CASSFKRGTYNEQFF.

The chain links TRBV7-6 to TRBJ2-3, with 10 bases fitting TRBD2. After removal of 3 bases from V and 7 bases from J, the junction contained 10 bases not matched to a gene. The germline CDR1 and CDR2 sequences are SGHVS and FNYEAQ. There are 16 residues in the CDR3. The CDR3: CASSFGLAGVPYTQYF. CDR3 DNA sequence: TGTGCCAGCAGCTTCGGGCTAGCGGGAGTTCCGTATACGCAGTATTTT.

This chain links TRBV5-1 with TRBJ2-1, with D perhaps matching TRBD2 (6 bases). Trimming removed 4 bases at V and 3 bases at J, with 20 bases between. Looked up from germline, CDR1 is SGHRS and CDR2 is YFSETQ. The CDR3 spans 17 residues. CDR3 loop: CASSGPWGDGSYNEQFF. CDR3 coding DNA: TGCGCCAGCAGCGGCCCGTGGGGGGACGGGAGCTACAATGAGCAGTTCTTC.

The rearrangement links TRBV6-4 to TRBJ2-7, with 9 bases fitting TRBD1. Germline lookup yields CDR1 MRHNA and CDR2 SNTAGT. After removal of 8 bases from V and 3 bases from J, the junction contained 11 bases not matched to a gene. The CDR3 is made up of 15 amino acids. CDR3 in DNA: TGTGCCAGCCGACACCAGGACAGGGGAAACTACGAGCAGTACTTC. This codes for CASRHQDRGNYEQYF.

The chain recombines TRBV4-1 with TRBJ1-1; D is ambiguous. Germline V gene data show CDR1 as MGHRA and CDR2 as YSYEKL. Trimming left V 2 bases short and J 0 bases short, with 13 bases between. The CDR3 totals 16 residues. In DNA form, the CDR3 reads TGCGCCAGCAGCCAATATTTTGCGCAAATGAACACTGAAGCTTTCTTT. Protein: CASSQYFAQMNTEAFF.

The chain uses TRBV19 and TRBJ1-1, with TRBD1 matching over 8 bases. Per the germline V gene, CDR1 is LNHDA and CDR2 is SQIVND (reference sequence). V shed 5 bases, J shed 5 bases, and the junction held 7 bases outside the gene matches. The CDR3 length is 14 residues. Written as DNA, the CDR3 is TGTGCCAGTAGTTTAACAGGGGGAGGAACTGAAGCTTTCTTT. Amino acid sequence: CASSLTGGGTEAFF.

Worth noting for this clone: The conserved closing phenylalanine or tryptophan is absent in this CDR3, likely reflecting a read error. Because the CDR3's place on the DNA is in doubt, the DNA is left out and the CDR3 is given as listed by TCRdb. The chain couples TRBV20-1 to TRBJ2-6; no check of the table's D call, TRBD2, against the DNA was made. The CDR3 extends over 8 residues, inclusive of both ends. Germline CDR1 reads DFQATT; CDR2 reads SNEGSKA (reference sequence). CDR3 in amino acids: CSAREGLA.

The chain has TRBV28 and TRBJ2-1; TRBD1 agrees at 7 bases. This CDR3 spans 16 amino acids. The V gene's germline CDR1 is MDHEN and CDR2 SYDVKM. Losses at the gene ends were 7 bases for V and 3 bases for J; bases not matched to a gene: 12. The CDR3 reads CASKLKGTAVYNEQFF. As DNA, the CDR3 is TGTGCCAGCAAACTAAAGGGGACAGCAGTCTACAATGAGCAGTTCTTC.

This clone was recorded a few times. The rearrangement uses TRBV7-2 and TRBJ2-3; no clear D. Germline V gene data show CDR1 as SGHTA and CDR2 as FQGNSA. The CDR3 is 13 amino acids. V gave up 5 bases and J gave up 4 bases, with 10 bases separating them. CDR3 DNA: TGTGCCAGCAGCCCAGGAAGCGCAGATACGCAGTATTTT. Amino acid sequence: CASSPGSADTQYF.

This clone was detected only once. This chain links TRBV11-3 with TRBJ2-3, with a tentative D call TRBD2 (6 bases). CDR3 length equals 15 residues. Germline lookup yields CDR1 SGHNT and CDR2 YENEEA. With 5 bases removed from V and 5 bases from J, the gap between germline ends came to 17 bases. The chain's CDR3 is CASSLSGLEGDTQYF. The CDR3 region has the DNA TGTGCCAGCAGCCTTAGCGGCCTAGAGGGAGATACGCAGTATTTT.

This sequence joins TRBV7-2 and TRBJ1-2, with TRBD1 as a possible D gene (5 bases). CDR1 and CDR2 (germline): SGHTA, FQGNSA. The CDR3 totals 16 residues. Trimming stripped 2 bases from V and 4 bases from J, with 17 bases between. The CDR3: CASSLTGSIYSYGYTF. The CDR3 DNA is TGTGCCAGCAGCTTAACAGGCTCAATTTACTCCTATGGCTACACCTTC.

V is TRBV5-1 and J is TRBJ2-1; TRBD1 agrees at 9 bases. The V gene's germline CDR1 is SGHRS and CDR2 YFSETQ. The CDR3 covers 15 residues. J gave up 3 bases and V 1 base, and 2 bases lay outside the gene matches. The CDR3 loop reads CASSLRTGVYNEQFF. The DNA of the CDR3 is TGCGCCAGCAGCTTGAGGACAGGGGTCTACAATGAGCAGTTCTTC. Filled out from reference TRBV5-1 and TRBJ2-1, the complete variable domain reads KAGVTQTPRYLIKTRGQQVTLSCSPISGHRSVSWYQQTPGQGLQFLFEYFSETQRNKGNFPGRFSGRQFSNSRSEMNVSTLELGDSALYLCASSLRTGVYNEQFFGPGTRLTVL.

In its sample, this clone was seen once. V and J are TRBV6-5 and TRBJ2-7; D unresolved. V was trimmed by 7 bases and J by 1 base, leaving 17 bases between them. This CDR3 has 15 residues. Germline V lookup: CDR1 MNHEY, CDR2 SVGAGI. CDR3: CASISPFSYSYEQYF. The CDR3 region has the DNA TGTGCCAGCATCTCACCGTTTTCTTATTCCTACGAGCAGTACTTC.

V gene TRBV10-3 combines with J gene TRBJ1-5; D might be TRBD1 (5 bases). This CDR3 is built from 16 residues. Germline lookup yields CDR1 ENHRY and CDR2 SYGVKD. Trimming shortened V by 5 bases and J by 2 bases, and 16 bases separated the two germline ends. The CDR3 bases are TGTGCCATCAGTACGGAGGGGAAGCGGGGCAATCAGCCCCAGCATTTT. Translation gives CAISTEGKRGNQPQHF.